These 28 T cell receptor beta chains share one sample of origin, sequenced in a study of T cells in Graves' hyperthyroidism and ophthalmopathy. The source material, RNA transcripts, was used to amplify TCR beta CDR3 regions. HTBI primers were used for first-round RT-PCR of the TCR CDR3. TCRdb reanalysed the multiplex PCR reads using MiXCR and keeps one entry per CDR3 protein. Here the sample spans a few hundred thousand distinct CDR3 sequences, about 13% being singletons. Specimen: blood. The receptors were sampled from a man aged 30 to 39 with Graves' hyperthyroidism that later progressed to Graves' ophthalmopathy.

This clonotype was picked up many times. V usage is TRBV7-2 and J usage is TRBJ2-3, with D unresolved. V shed 1 base and J shed 4 bases, with 9 bases lying between them. The CDR3 is 14 residues long. Per the germline V gene, CDR1 is SGHTA and CDR2 is FQGNSA. The CDR3 sequence is CASSLDRAPDTQYF. Here the CDR3 DNA reads TGTGCCAGCAGCTTAGATCGGGCCCCAGATACGCAGTATTTT.

V and J are TRBV19 and TRBJ1-4; 7 bases agree with TRBD1. The CDR3 has 15 amino acids. V lost 5 bases and J lost 4; bases outside the gene matches: 7. From germline, CDR1 is LNHDA and CDR2 SQIVND (reference sequence). The CDR3 DNA sequence: TGTGCCAGTAGTGAACTGGGACAGTTTAATGAAAAACTGTTTTTT. Protein sequence: CASSELGQFNEKLFF.

The chain uses TRBV28 and TRBJ1-2; D remains ambiguous. CDR3 length: 12 amino acids. V dropped 3 bases and J dropped 8 bases, with 10 bases sitting between them. Per germline, CDR1 MDHEN and CDR2 SYDVKM. The CDR3 sequence is CASSFRVLGYTF. Written as DNA, the CDR3 is TGTGCCAGCAGTTTCCGGGTGCTCGGCTACACCTTC.

The genes are TRBV19 and TRBJ1-1; no reliable D call. The V and J ends lost 1 base and 8 bases respectively, with 11 bases between them. This CDR3 comprises 13 residues. Germline assignment: CDR1 LNHDA and CDR2 SQIVND (reference sequence). CDR3 amino acids: CASSIVSADEAFF. Here the CDR3 DNA reads TGTGCCAGTAGTATAGTATCTGCAGACGAAGCTTTCTTT.

In nucleotides, the CDR3 is TGTGCCAGTAGTTGGGACAGCTCCGTCTCCTACGAGCAGTACTTC. Protein: CASSWDSSVSYEQYF. This chain uses TRBV19 with TRBJ2-7; 7 positions match TRBD1. Germline values: CDR1 LNHDA, CDR2 SQIVND (reference sequence). The V and J ends lost 5 bases and 0 bases, in that order; junction bases with no gene match: 7. This CDR3 has 15 residues.

This chain joins TRBV5-6 and TRBJ2-1; 9 bases match TRBD2. Germline V gene lookup returns CDR1 SGHDT and CDR2 YYEEEE. The CDR3 length is 15 residues. V shed 0 bases and J 7 bases; nucleotides not matched to a gene: 5. The CDR3 DNA reads TGTGCCAGCAGCTTGGGCGGGGGGGCCTTAAATGAGCAGTTCTTC. Translated: CASSLGGGALNEQFF.

This clonotype was picked up a small number of times. The rearrangement uses TRBV10-3 and TRBJ2-1; D is unclear. Looked up from germline, CDR1 is ENHRY and CDR2 is SYGVKD. Trimming took off 0 bases at V and 5 bases at J, with 5 bases between the two ends. This CDR3 contains 13 residues. DNA for the CDR3: TGTGCCATCAGTGAGTCAAATGACAATGAGCAGTTCTTC. It codes for CAISESNDNEQFF.

The sample holds one count of this clonotype. This chain joins TRBV5-1 and TRBJ2-7, with TRBD1 identical over 7 bases. V dropped 4 bases and J dropped 3; count of bases not matched to a gene: 10. CDR1 and CDR2 from the germline V gene are SGHRS and YFSETQ. The CDR3 is 15 amino acids. CDR3 DNA: TGCGCCAGCAGCGGTAGAGCAGGGGGTGTCTACGAGCAGTACTTC. Translation: CASSGRAGGVYEQYF.

This clonotype was recorded a few times. The chain combines TRBV12-3 or TRBV12-4 with TRBJ2-5; no firm D call. V gave up 2 bases and J gave up 4 bases, with 8 bases separating them. The CDR3 has 13 amino acids. CDR3 bases: TGTGCCAGCAGTTTAAGGCAGTTAGAGACCCAGTACTTC. This translates into CASSLRQLETQYF.

The chain couples TRBV4-1 to TRBJ1-2; D not certain. This CDR3 has 13 residues. Trimming removed 0 bases from V and 8 bases from J, with 10 bases in between. CDR1 and CDR2 (germline): MGHRA, YSYEKL. Here the CDR3 DNA reads TGCGCCAGCAGCCAAGATTACTATGTCGGCTACACCTTC. Translated: CASSQDYYVGYTF.

This clonotype was found many times. The J gene is TRBJ1-6, the V gene TRBV19; D is unclear. Between the trimmed V and J ends, which lost 0 bases and 9 bases, there was a span of 12 bases. CDR3 size: 15 residues. Germline V CDR1 and CDR2: LNHDA, SQIVND (reference sequence). The CDR3 region has the DNA TGTGCCAGTAGTATAGAAGCAGGACCGGGTTCACCCCTCCACTTT. Residues: CASSIEAGPGSPLHF.

This clonotype came up many times. The chain uses TRBV7-8 and TRBJ1-5; D is undetermined. This CDR3 has 16 amino acids. Trimming took 4 bases from V and 0 from J, leaving 13 bases between them. Germline lookup yields CDR1 SGHVS and CDR2 FQNEAQ. As DNA, the CDR3 is TGTGCCAGCAGCTACCGCCGAGGGCCTAGCAATCAGCCCCAGCATTTT. It translates to CASSYRRGPSNQPQHF. The entire variable domain, with the rest obtained from reference TRBV7-8 and TRBJ1-5, is as follows: GAGVSQSPRYKVAKRGQDVALRCDPISGHVSLFWYQQALGQGPEFLTYFQNEAQLDKSGLPSDRFFAERPEGSVSTLKIQRTQQEDSAVYLCASSYRRGPSNQPQHFGDGTRLSIL.

This clonotype was counted many times. V and J are TRBV19 and TRBJ2-2; D may be TRBD1 (5 bases). The V gene lost 3 bases and the J gene lost 8 bases, with 13 bases spanning the gap. The CDR3 extends over 14 amino acids. Germline assignment: CDR1 LNHDA and CDR2 SQIVND (reference sequence). CDR3: CASSIRARDGELFF. In DNA, the CDR3 is TGTGCCAGTAGTATCCGGGCCAGGGATGGGGAGCTGTTTTTT.

This clonotype was seen a handful of times. The J gene is TRBJ2-3, the V gene TRBV9; 10 bases align to TRBD2. Germline CDR1 SGDLS, CDR2 YYNGEE. Unmatched junction bases numbered 4, after V lost 4 bases and J lost 2 bases. This CDR3 is 15 amino acids long. CDR3 sequence reads: CASSSGLADTDTQYF. The CDR3, as DNA: TGTGCCAGCAGCTCCGGACTAGCGGACACAGATACGCAGTATTTT. The variable domain in full, with the rest retrieved from reference TRBV9 and TRBJ2-3, is DSGVTQTPKHLITATGQRVTLRCSPRSGDLSVYWYQQSLDQGLQFLIQYYNGEERAKGNILERFSAQQFPDLHSELNLSSLELGDSALYFCASSSGLADTDTQYFGPGTRLTVL.

This clonotype was recorded many times. V gene TRBV9 combines with J gene TRBJ2-3; D unclear. Germline V gives CDR1 SGDLS, CDR2 YYNGEE. This CDR3 contains 15 residues. Between the trimmed V and J ends, which lost 2 bases and 4 bases, there was a span of 14 bases. The CDR3 loop reads CASSVRPIKADTQYF. CDR3 in DNA: TGTGCCAGCAGCGTGAGACCCATCAAGGCAGATACGCAGTATTTT.

This clonotype turned up a few times. The chain combines TRBV20-1 with TRBJ2-7, with no clear D. V gave up 3 bases and J gave up 1 base, with 7 bases separating them. CDR1 DFQATT and CDR2 SNEGSKA come from the germline V gene (reference sequence). The CDR3 consists of 12 residues. The DNA of the CDR3 is TGCAGTGCTAGTGGGATGTCCTACGAGCAGTACTTC. Residues: CSASGMSYEQYF.

This clonotype was detected many times. The CDR3 is CSARLTGGGARDTDTQYF. CDR3 nucleotide sequence: TGCAGTGCTAGATTGACCGGCGGGGGGGCCCGTGACACAGATACGCAGTATTTT. This chain joins TRBV20-1 and TRBJ2-3; 9 bases fit TRBD2. This CDR3 comprises 18 residues. Germline V lookup: CDR1 DFQATT, CDR2 SNEGSKA (reference sequence). Trimming cost V 2 bases and J 2 bases; bases outside gene matches: 14.

The genes are TRBV7-8 and TRBJ2-7, with 10 bases that match TRBD1. V shed 8 bases, J shed 6 bases, and the junction held 10 bases outside the gene matches. CDR1 and CDR2 (germline): SGHVS, FQNEAQ. This CDR3 comprises 14 residues. This chain's CDR3 is CASSTGTGAFEQYF. The CDR3 coding sequence is TGTGCCAGCTCGACCGGGACAGGGGCGTTCGAGCAGTACTTC.

This clonotype was found a few times. V and J are TRBV7-9 and TRBJ1-2, with a possible D match to TRBD1 (5 bases). The CDR3 loop spans 15 amino acids. Trimming removed 5 bases at V and 0 bases at J, with 13 bases between. Per the germline V gene, CDR1 is SEHNR and CDR2 is FQNEAQ (reference sequence). Here the CDR3 reads CASSHRDYPNYGYTF. DNA of the CDR3: TGTGCCAGCAGCCATCGGGACTACCCTAACTATGGCTACACCTTC. The variable domain in full, with the rest retrieved from reference TRBV7-9 and TRBJ1-2, is DTGVSQNPRHKITKRGQNVTFRCDPISEHNRLYWYRQTLGQGPEFLTYFQNEAQLEKSRLLSDRFSAERPKGSFSTLEIQRTEQGDSAMYLCASSHRDYPNYGYTFGSGTRLTVV.

This clonotype was picked up many times. The genes are TRBV27 and TRBJ1-1, with unresolved D. V was clipped by 0 bases and J by 0 bases, with 11 bases between them. The germline V gene has CDR1 MNHEY and CDR2 SMNVEV (reference sequence). There are 16 residues in the CDR3. DNA of the CDR3: TGTGCCAGCAGTTTATCGCCCCCTGTCCTGAACACTGAAGCTTTCTTT. As protein: CASSLSPPVLNTEAFF.

This chain uses TRBV6-7 with TRBJ1-1; D is unresolved. TRBV6-7 is assigned to the ORF class and has an uncertain function. Trimming took off 10 bases at V and 11 bases at J, with 17 bases between the two ends. The CDR3 is 11 residues long. The CDR3 protein is CATPLGMRAFF. CDR3 nucleotide sequence: TGTGCCACCCCGTTGGGCATGCGGGCTTTCTTT.

This clonotype was recorded many times. V gene TRBV28 combines with J gene TRBJ1-5; D remains ambiguous. Germline V gene data show CDR1 as MDHEN and CDR2 as SYDVKM. The CDR3 extends over 14 amino acids. V lost 3 bases, J lost 3 bases, and 9 bases lay in between. The DNA for the CDR3 is TGTGCCAGCAGTTTTAGGTATGCCAATCAGCCCCAGCATTTT. Its translation: CASSFRYANQPQHF.

Ten or more counts support this clonotype. The V gene is TRBV28, the J gene TRBJ2-2; TRBD2 matches at 8 bases. The length of the CDR3 is 15 residues. J gave up 3 bases and V 6 bases, and 6 bases lay outside the gene matches. From germline, CDR1 is MDHEN and CDR2 SYDVKM. The CDR3 nucleotides are TGTGCCAGCAGCCTGAGCGGGGGTTACACCGGGGAGCTGTTTTTT. Translating it yields CASSLSGGYTGELFF.

The chain carries TRBV24-1 and TRBJ2-4; TRBD1 might be the D (6 bases). The germline V gene has CDR1 KGHDR and CDR2 SFDVKD. V was shortened by 11 bases and J by 1 base, with 14 bases between the two germline ends. The CDR3 is 14 residues long. The CDR3 reads CARTALVAKNIQYF. CDR3 nucleotide sequence: TGTGCCAGGACAGCACTAGTGGCCAAAAACATTCAGTACTTC.

This clonotype was recorded at least ten times. The chain employs TRBV2 and TRBJ1-3, with 7 positions matching TRBD1. Trimming took 6 bases from V and 8 from J; bases not matched to a gene: 10. The CDR3 spans 14 residues. Germline V gene lookup returns CDR1 SNHLY and CDR2 FYNNEI. In DNA form, the CDR3 reads TGTGCCAGCAGAGGGGACAGTCTGTGGGACACCATATATTTT. This sequence encodes CASRGDSLWDTIYF.

This clonotype came up many times. The V and J genes are TRBV5-6 and TRBJ2-5; 12 nucleotides align to TRBD2. The germline gives CDR1 SGHDT, CDR2 YYEEEE. V shed 3 bases, J shed 4 bases, and the junction held 4 bases outside the gene matches. The CDR3 covers 15 residues. The CDR3 here is CASSWMTSGGETQYF. In DNA form, the CDR3 reads TGTGCCAGCAGCTGGATGACTAGCGGGGGAGAGACCCAGTACTTC.

This clonotype was counted ten times or more. This chain connects TRBV11-3 to TRBJ2-1; D gene unclear. Between the trimmed V and J ends, which lost 2 bases and 8 bases, there was a span of 13 bases. Germline CDR1 reads SGHNT; CDR2 reads YENEEA. The CDR3 has 14 residues. Here the CDR3 reads CASSLNRGSDEQFF. CDR3 DNA: TGTGCCAGCAGCTTAAACCGTGGGTCCGATGAGCAGTTCTTC.

This clonotype came up many times. The chain combines TRBV28 with TRBJ2-3, with D perhaps TRBD1 (6 bases). The CDR3 runs 16 residues. From germline, CDR1 is MDHEN and CDR2 SYDVKM. V shed 7 bases and J shed 7 bases, with 24 bases lying between them. The CDR3 loop reads CASTKWTAGIVNTQYF. The CDR3 coding sequence is TGTGCCAGCACCAAGTGGACAGCTGGAATAGTGAATACGCAGTATTTT.